Below, 27 T cell receptor beta chains from the same sample are listed, as sequenced in a study of blood T cell repertoires in COVID-19. The protocol was immunoSEQ multiplex PCR, while the TCRdb copy is restricted to in-frame clones and leaves out a portion. The data hold 60,000 to 80,000 clones, with 85% observed a single time. Sequencing was carried out using peripheral blood. The receptors stem from a man aged 50 to 59 with acute or convalescent COVID-19.

V is TRBV6-2 or TRBV6-3 and J is TRBJ2-1; perhaps TRBD2 as D (6 bases). Trimming pared 4 bases from V and 3 bases from J, leaving 13 bases between. CDR1 is MNHEY and CDR2 is SVGEGT in the germline V gene. The CDR3 loop spans 15 amino acids. CDR3 loop: CASSSPGLGYNEQFF. The CDR3 coding sequence is TGTGCCAGCAGTTCACCGGGACTTGGCTACAATGAGCAGTTCTTC.

The V call is TRBV6-5, the J call TRBJ1-5; 9 positions match TRBD1. Germline loops: CDR1 MNHEY, CDR2 SVGAGI. V lost 7 bases to trimming and J lost 4 bases; unmatched junction nucleotides: 5. CDR3 length equals 14 residues. In DNA form, the CDR3 reads TGTGCCAGCACTACAGGGGGCCCAAATCAGCCCCAGCATTTT. It codes for CASTTGGPNQPQHF.

Only a few counts were recorded for this clone. This rearrangement joins TRBV11-2 to TRBJ1-6, with D maybe TRBD1 (6 bases). V lost 2 bases to trimming and J lost 7 bases, with 12 bases between them. This CDR3 contains 15 residues. Germline V lookup: CDR1 SGHAT, CDR2 FQNNGV. This chain's CDR3 is CASSLSAQGNSPLHF. The CDR3 DNA reads as TGTGCCAGCAGCTTAAGTGCCCAGGGGAATTCACCCCTCCACTTT. Based on the CDR3 plus reference TRBV11-2 and TRBJ1-6, the full variable domain is EAGVAQSPRYKIIEKRQSVAFWCNPISGHATLYWYQQILGQGPKLLIQFQNNGVVDDSQLPKDRFSAERLKGVDSTLKIQPAKLEDSAVYLCASSLSAQGNSPLHFGNGTRLTVT.

The CDR3 loop is CASSVSSGGRWDEQYF. Written as DNA, the CDR3 is TGTGCCAGCAGTGTCAGCTCCGGGGGGCGATGGGACGAGCAGTACTTC. The V call is TRBV2, the J call TRBJ2-7; a weak D match, TRBD2 (7 bases). Between the trimmed V and J ends, which lost 4 bases and 5 bases, there was a span of 21 bases. CDR1 is SNHLY and CDR2 is FYNNEI in the germline V gene. This CDR3 spans 16 amino acids.

V usage is TRBV10-1 and J usage is TRBJ2-5; 7 bases are a match to TRBD1. The V gene's germline CDR1 is WNHNN and CDR2 SYGVQD (reference sequence). The ends lost 6 bases at V and 4 bases at J; junction bases unmatched: 11. CDR3 length equals 15 residues. This chain's CDR3 is CASRPQLTGLETQYF. CDR3 nucleotides: TGCGCCAGCAGACCACAACTGACAGGGTTAGAGACCCAGTACTTC.

V is TRBV5-1 and J is TRBJ2-2, with TRBD1 identical over 9 bases. The CDR3 covers 17 residues. CDR1 and CDR2 (germline): SGHRS, YFSETQ. After removal of 3 bases from V and 5 bases from J, the junction contained 11 bases not matched to a gene. CDR3 amino acids: CASSSSGTGSKTGELFF. The CDR3 DNA reads as TGCGCCAGCAGCTCGTCCGGGACAGGGAGTAAGACCGGGGAGCTGTTTTTT.

The chain uses TRBV24-1 and TRBJ2-1; maybe TRBD2 (6 bases). The germline V gene has CDR1 KGHDR and CDR2 SFDVKD. Trimming removed 1 base at V and 9 bases at J, with 12 bases between. This CDR3 has 14 amino acids. The CDR3 spells CATSDFSREAEQFF. CDR3 in DNA: TGTGCCACCAGTGATTTCTCCAGGGAGGCTGAGCAGTTCTTC.

Only one count was recorded for this clone. V and J are TRBV5-1 and TRBJ2-4; 7 bases match TRBD1. The CDR3 spans 14 residues. Germline lookup yields CDR1 SGHRS and CDR2 YFSETQ. The V gene end was trimmed by 5 bases and the J gene end by 7 bases; junction bases not matched to a gene: 9. CDR3 residues: CASRDTGVGNIQYF. CDR3 DNA sequence: TGCGCCAGCAGGGATACAGGGGTTGGGAACATTCAGTACTTC.

The CDR3 DNA is TGTGCCAGCAACACCGGAATGAGACAGTTGCGTGAAGAGACCCAGTACTTC. It yields the protein CASNTGMRQLREETQYF. The chain employs TRBV21-1 and TRBJ2-5; TRBD1 was called by the table and not checked on the DNA. TRBV21-1 is given as a pseudogene. The CDR3 length is 17 residues.

This chain joins TRBV29-1 and TRBJ1-2; 8 nucleotides align to TRBD1. The germline gives CDR1 SQVTM, CDR2 ANQGSEA. Trimming removed 3 bases from V and 4 bases from J; junction bases left unmatched: 4. The CDR3 totals 13 residues. The CDR3 loop is CSVDRGRSYGYTF. CDR3 nucleotides: TGCAGCGTTGACAGGGGGCGTTCCTATGGCTACACCTTC.

This clone was seen once. V is TRBV3-1 (or the pseudogene TRBV3-2) and J is TRBJ2-7, with 8 bases aligning to TRBD1. CDR1 is LGHDT and CDR2 is YNNKEL in the germline V gene (reference sequence). The CDR3 contains 16 residues. J gave up 3 bases and V 3 bases, and 10 bases lay outside the gene matches. The CDR3 sequence is CASSQMTGDPLYEQYF. Written as DNA, the CDR3 is TGTGCCAGCAGCCAGATGACAGGGGACCCCCTCTACGAGCAGTACTTC.

V is TRBV6-5 and J is TRBJ1-1; perhaps TRBD1 as D (6 bases). Germline CDR1 reads MNHEY; CDR2 reads SVGAGI. With 7 bases removed from V and 5 bases from J, the gap between germline ends came to 14 bases. This CDR3 comprises 13 residues. DNA of the CDR3: TGTGCCAGCACCAAGGGGGTGGATACTGAAGCTTTCTTT. Protein: CASTKGVDTEAFF.

This chain uses TRBV11-3 with TRBJ2-2; 7 bases align to TRBD1. Losses at the gene ends were 5 bases for V and 0 bases for J; bases not matched to a gene: 3. Germline V gives CDR1 SGHNT, CDR2 YENEEA. This CDR3 comprises 15 residues. CDR3: CASSRGQSNTGELFF. As DNA, the CDR3 is TGTGCCAGCAGCCGGGGACAGTCGAACACCGGGGAGCTGTTTTTT.

This chain connects TRBV2 to TRBJ1-4; D not resolved. V lost 4 bases and J lost 6, with 9 bases in between. Germline V CDR1 and CDR2: SNHLY, FYNNEI. The CDR3 has 13 amino acids. In DNA form, the CDR3 reads TGTGCCAGCAGTGTCCGGGTTGATGAAAAACTGTTTTTT. Translating gives CASSVRVDEKLFF.

This chain joins TRBV27 and TRBJ2-1; TRBD2 might be the D (5 bases). Germline values: CDR1 MNHEY, CDR2 SMNVEV (reference sequence). The CDR3 covers 14 residues. Trimming removed 2 bases at V and 3 bases at J, with 8 bases between. This CDR3 reads CASSLLRDYNEQFF. For the CDR3, the DNA is TGTGCCAGCAGTTTACTCCGGGACTACAATGAGCAGTTCTTC.

V usage is TRBV5-6 and J usage is TRBJ2-5; 12 nucleotides agree with TRBD2. Germline CDR1 and CDR2: SGHDT and YYEEEE. Germline trimming cut 3 bases from V and 4 bases from J; bases unmatched to any gene: 7. The CDR3 is 16 residues long. The CDR3 nucleotides are TGTGCCAGCAGCTCTCGGACTAGCGGGGTTCTAGAGACCCAGTACTTC. Protein: CASSSRTSGVLETQYF. The full variable domain, its missing parts supplied by reference TRBV5-6 and TRBJ2-5, is DAGVTQSPTHLIKTRGQQVTLRCSPKSGHDTVSWYQQALGQGPQFIFQYYEEEERQRGNFPDRFSGHQFPNYSSELNVNALLLGDSALYLCASSSRTSGVLETQYFGPGTRLLVL.

This clone was detected only once. The genes are TRBV11-2 and TRBJ2-5; 10 bases align to TRBD2. In germline, CDR1 is SGHAT, CDR2 FQNNGV. J gave up 1 base and V 2 bases, and 1 base lay outside the gene matches. The CDR3 loop spans 15 amino acids. The CDR3 reads CASSLRTSGQETQYF. In DNA, the CDR3 is TGTGCCAGCAGCTTAAGGACTAGCGGCCAAGAGACCCAGTACTTC.

Regarding this clone: Other DNA sequences within the sample encode an identical CDR3. The chain links TRBV19 to TRBJ2-5; the D gene is possibly TRBD1 (6 bases). Germline CDR1 LNHDA, CDR2 SQIVND (reference sequence). V was clipped by 6 bases and J by 1 base, with 12 bases between them. The CDR3 spans 14 residues. The CDR3 is CASSTGTLQETQYF. The DNA of the CDR3 is TGTGCCAGTAGCACCGGGACACTCCAAGAGACCCAGTACTTC. The entire variable domain, with the rest obtained from reference TRBV19 and TRBJ2-5, is as follows: DGGITQSPKYLFRKEGQNVTLSCEQNLNHDAMYWYRQDPGQGLRLIYYSQIVNDFQKGDIAEGYSVSREKKESFPLTVTSAQKNPTAFYLCASSTGTLQETQYFGPGTRLLVL.

CDR3 bases: TGCGCCAGCAGCTTGGTCCAGGGATCCTACGAGCAGTACTTC. Translating it yields CASSLVQGSYEQYF. V gene TRBV5-1 combines with J gene TRBJ2-7, with D possibly TRBD1 on 5 matching bases. CDR3 length: 14 amino acids. V gave up 0 bases and J gave up 1 base, with 8 bases separating them. Germline loops: CDR1 SGHRS, CDR2 YFSETQ.

The V gene is TRBV27, the J gene TRBJ2-3, with D tentatively TRBD2 (7 bases). In germline, CDR1 is MNHEY, CDR2 SMNVEV (reference sequence). V was clipped by 1 base and J by 3 bases, with 14 bases between them. The CDR3 is 16 residues long. As DNA, the CDR3 is TGTGCCAGCAGTTTATTTAGGGGGAGGGGTACAGATACGCAGTATTTT. This gives the protein CASSLFRGRGTDTQYF.

The chain has TRBV12-3 or TRBV12-4 and TRBJ2-1, with 7 bases that match TRBD2. The CDR3 runs to 13 residues. The V segment lost 8 bases and the J segment 7 bases; nucleotides outside the gene matches: 8. In nucleotides, the CDR3 is TGTGCCAGCGGGAGGGATGGTAGAAATGAGCAGTTCTTC. Amino acids: CASGRDGRNEQFF.

The V call is TRBV5-4, the J call TRBJ1-1, with 9 nucleotides matching TRBD1. V dropped 7 bases and J dropped 6; count of bases not matched to a gene: 10. CDR3 length: 14 residues. The germline gives CDR1 SGHNT, CDR2 YYREEE (reference sequence). CDR3 in DNA: TGTGCCAGCCAGCGCGGGACAGGGCTATCTGAAGCTTTCTTT. Its protein is CASQRGTGLSEAFF. Based on the CDR3 plus reference TRBV5-4 and TRBJ1-1, the full variable domain is ETGVTQSPTHLIKTRGQQVTLRCSSQSGHNTVSWYQQALGQGPQFIFQYYREEENGRGNFPPRFSGLQFPNYSSELNVNALELDDSALYLCASQRGTGLSEAFFGQGTRLTVV.

This chain uses TRBV7-8 with TRBJ1-3, with D uncertain. Germline assignment: CDR1 SGHVS and CDR2 FQNEAQ. With 5 bases removed from V and 3 bases from J, the gap between germline ends came to 20 bases. The CDR3 loop spans 17 amino acids. CDR3 DNA sequence: TGTGCCAGCAGCCAAACTCGAGCTTCGGGGTATGGAAACACCATATATTTT. Its protein product is CASSQTRASGYGNTIYF.

The gene calls are TRBV29-1 and TRBJ2-1; 9 bases align to TRBD2. The CDR3 runs to 16 residues. Germline V lookup: CDR1 SQVTM, CDR2 ANQGSEA. V dropped 1 base and J dropped 3; count of bases not matched to a gene: 7. Written as DNA, the CDR3 is TGCAGCGTTGAAGTGGCGGGAGGGGGAGACTACAATGAGCAGTTCTTC. Translated: CSVEVAGGGDYNEQFF.

The chain combines TRBV28 with TRBJ2-7, with 7 bases lining up with TRBD2. This CDR3 has 16 amino acids. V lost 5 bases, J lost 5 bases, and 15 bases stayed unmatched. The germline V gene encodes CDR1 MDHEN and CDR2 SYDVKM. CDR3 in amino acids: CASSIPRSSGHHEQYF. The DNA for the CDR3 is TGTGCCAGCAGTATCCCCCGTAGTAGCGGGCACCACGAGCAGTACTTC.

The V call is TRBV4-1, the J call TRBJ2-7, with 11 nucleotides matching TRBD1. Germline CDR1 and CDR2: MGHRA and YSYEKL. J gave up 4 bases and V 4 bases, and 3 bases lay outside the gene matches. The CDR3 contains 14 residues. The CDR3 here is CASSPGTGGYEQYF. The CDR3 DNA is TGCGCCAGCAGCCCAGGGACAGGGGGATACGAGCAGTACTTC.

Written as DNA, the CDR3 is TGTGCCTGGAGTGGGGCAGGGCAGGGTGTTTCACCCCTCCACTTT. It codes for CAWSGAGQGVSPLHF. V and J are TRBV30 and TRBJ1-6, with a possible D match to TRBD1 (5 bases). The V gene lost 1 base and the J gene lost 9 bases, with 16 bases spanning the gap. Germline values: CDR1 GTSNPN, CDR2 SVGIG (reference sequence). The CDR3 is 15 residues long.